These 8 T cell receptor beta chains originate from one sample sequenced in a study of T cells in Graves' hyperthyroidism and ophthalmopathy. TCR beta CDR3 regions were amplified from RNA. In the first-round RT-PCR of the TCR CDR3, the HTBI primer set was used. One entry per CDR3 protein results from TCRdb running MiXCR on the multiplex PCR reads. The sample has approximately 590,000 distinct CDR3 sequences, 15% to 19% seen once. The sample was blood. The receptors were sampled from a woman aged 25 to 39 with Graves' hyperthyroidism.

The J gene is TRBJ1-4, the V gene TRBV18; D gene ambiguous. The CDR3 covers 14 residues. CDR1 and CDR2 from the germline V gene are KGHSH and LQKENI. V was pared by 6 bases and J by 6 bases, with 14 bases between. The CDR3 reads CASSPGYQDEKLFF. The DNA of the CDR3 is TGTGCCAGCTCCCCAGGATACCAAGATGAAAAACTGTTTTTT.

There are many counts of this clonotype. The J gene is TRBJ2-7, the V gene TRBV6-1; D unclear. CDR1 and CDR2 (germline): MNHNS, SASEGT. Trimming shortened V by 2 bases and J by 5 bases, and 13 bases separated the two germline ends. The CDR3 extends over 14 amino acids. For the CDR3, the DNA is TGTGCCAGCAGTGAACTTTGGGGTGGGGACGAGCAGTACTTC. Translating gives CASSELWGGDEQYF.

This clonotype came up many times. The CDR3 here is CASSPRDRDQPQHF. The CDR3 bases are TGTGCCAGCTCACCACGGGACAGGGATCAGCCCCAGCATTTT. The rearrangement links TRBV18 to TRBJ1-5, with TRBD1 matching 9 bases. The CDR3 contains 14 residues. V shed 1 base and J 5 bases; nucleotides not matched to a gene: 0. Per the germline V gene, CDR1 is KGHSH and CDR2 is LQKENI.

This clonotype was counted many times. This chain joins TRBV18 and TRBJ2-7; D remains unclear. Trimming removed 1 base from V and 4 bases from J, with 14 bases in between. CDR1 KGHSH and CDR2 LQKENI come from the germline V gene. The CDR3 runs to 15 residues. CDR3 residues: CASSPQEQINYEQYF. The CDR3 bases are TGTGCCAGCTCACCACAGGAACAGATAAATTACGAGCAGTACTTC.

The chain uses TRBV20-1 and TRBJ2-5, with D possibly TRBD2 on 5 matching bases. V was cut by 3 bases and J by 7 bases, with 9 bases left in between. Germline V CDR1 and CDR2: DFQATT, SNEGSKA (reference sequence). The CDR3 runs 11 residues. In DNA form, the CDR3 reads TGCAGTGCTAGGACTATCGGGACCCAGTACTTC. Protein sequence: CSARTIGTQYF.

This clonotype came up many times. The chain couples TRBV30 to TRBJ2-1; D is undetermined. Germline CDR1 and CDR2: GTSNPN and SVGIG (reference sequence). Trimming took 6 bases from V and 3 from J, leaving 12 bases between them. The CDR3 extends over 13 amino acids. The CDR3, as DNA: TGTGCCTGCGTGGAGAGTCTCTACAATGAGCAGTTCTTC. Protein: CACVESLYNEQFF.

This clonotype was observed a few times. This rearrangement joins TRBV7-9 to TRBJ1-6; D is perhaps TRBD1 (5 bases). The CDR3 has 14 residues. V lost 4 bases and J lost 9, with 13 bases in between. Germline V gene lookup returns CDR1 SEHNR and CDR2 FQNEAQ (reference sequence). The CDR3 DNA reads TGTGCCAGCAGCTCGGCACCCGGGGGTTCACCCCTCCACTTT. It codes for CASSSAPGGSPLHF.

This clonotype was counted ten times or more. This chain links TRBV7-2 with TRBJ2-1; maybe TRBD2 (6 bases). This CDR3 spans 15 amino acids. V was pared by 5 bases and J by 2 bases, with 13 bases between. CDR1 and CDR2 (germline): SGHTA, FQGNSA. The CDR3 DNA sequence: TGTGCCAGCAGCCAGCGTAGCGGACCCTACAATGAGCAGTTCTTC. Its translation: CASSQRSGPYNEQFF.